This is a list of T cell receptor beta chains from one sample in a study of control samples from healthy donors and cancer patients. Generated by immunoSEQ multiplex PCR, the TCRdb table keeps only in-frame clones and is missing some. The repertoire holds around 70,000 clones, with 83% as singletons. The source material was blood. All receptors derive from a man between 60 and 75 years old in good health. Both conserved end residues are part of each CDR3. A D gene is named only where the DNA matches it firmly. Clone size appears in some rows only: once, few, many, or a class for an expanded clone.

D gene,V gene,J gene,clone size,CDR3 DNA,CDR3 protein
.,TRBV7-2,TRBJ1-5,.,TGTGCCAGCAGCTTAGGCAGTTACAATCAGCCCCAGCATTTT,CASSLGSYNQPQHF
.,TRBV5-1,TRBJ2-3,.,TGCGCCAGCGCTGAGGGGATCGAGCGCTACACAGATACGCAGTATTTT,CASAEGIERYTDTQYF
TRBD1,TRBV11-3,TRBJ2-1,.,TGTGCCAGCAGCTTAGAACTTAGGGGGCTGGATGAGCAGTTCTTC,CASSLELRGLDEQFF
TRBD1,TRBV28,TRBJ2-1,.,TGTGCCAGCTGGGGCAGGGGGCACCCTGAGCAGTTCTTC,CASWGRGHPEQFF
TRBD1,TRBV18,TRBJ2-7,.,TGTGCCAGCTCACCAACCGGGACAGGGGGCTATTCCTACGAGCAGTACTTC,CASSPTGTGGYSYEQYF
TRBD2,TRBV19,TRBJ2-1,.,TGTGCCAGTAGCCGGACTAGCGGGAGGGATTTCAATGAGCAGTTCTTC,CASSRTSGRDFNEQFF
TRBD2,TRBV6-2/TRBV6-3,TRBJ2-7,.,TGTGCCAGCAGTGCTGCCGGGACTAGCAGCTACGAGCAGTACTTC,CASSAAGTSSYEQYF
.,TRBV6-1,TRBJ2-7,few,TGTGCCAGCAGTGACGGCTCCCAGGAGTACTTC,CASSDGSQEYF
TRBD2,TRBV10-1,TRBJ2-5,.,TGCGCCAGCAGTGAGTCGGCTAGCGGAAAAGAGACCCAGTACTTC,CASSESASGKETQYF
.,TRBV19,TRBJ2-3,.,TGTGCCAGTAGTATACGCCGGGCCCTAGATACGCAGTATTTT,CASSIRRALDTQYF
.,TRBV2,TRBJ1-2,.,TGTGCCAGCAGTGCGGCAGGGAGCTATAACCCTGGCTACACCTTC,CASSAAGSYNPGYTF
.,TRBV14,TRBJ2-1,.,TGTGCCAGCAGCCAAGAGGGTCGTAGGCAGTTCTTC,CASSQEGRRQFF
.,TRBV6-5,TRBJ1-2,.,TGTGCCAGCACGAGGGATCGCTATGGCTACACCTTC,CASTRDRYGYTF
.,TRBV19,TRBJ2-2,.,TGTGCCAGTAGGCTGACCCGACAGGCGAACACCGGGGAGCTGTTTTTT,CASRLTRQANTGELFF
TRBD1,TRBV9,TRBJ2-1,.,TGTGCCAGCAGCGTAGGAACAGGGGTATACAATGAGCAGTTCTTC,CASSVGTGVYNEQFF
TRBD1,TRBV5-4,TRBJ1-1,.,TGTGCCAGCAGCTCGACAGGGAGGGGGACGAACACTGAAGCTTTCTTT,CASSSTGRGTNTEAFF
TRBD1,TRBV4-2,TRBJ1-4,once,TGTGCCAGCAGCCAAGATTTGGGGACAGGTACAACTAATGAAAAACTGTTTTTT,CASSQDLGTGTTNEKLFF
.,TRBV6-8,TRBJ1-5,.,TGTGCCAGCAGGGACAGAGGGCCGACACCCACTAATCAGCCCCAGCATTTT,CASRDRGPTPTNQPQHF
.,TRBV18,TRBJ1-5,.,TGTGCCAGCTCACCATCGGACGGGTATCAGCCCCAGCATTTT,CASSPSDGYQPQHF
.,TRBV5-6,TRBJ1-5,.,TGTGCCAGCAGCTTGGGAGGAGATCTCAATCAGCCCCAGCATTTT,CASSLGGDLNQPQHF
.,TRBV23-1,TRBJ2-5,.,TGCGCCAGCAGTCAATCGCACCGGAACAAAGAGACCCAGTACTTC,CASSQSHRNKETQYF
.,TRBV28,TRBJ1-1,.,TGTGCCAGCAGTCGAACCATTTTGAACACTGAAGCTTTCTTT,CASSRTILNTEAFF
TRBD2,TRBV14,TRBJ2-1,.,TGTGCCAGCAGCTACGGACTAGCGAGCAATGAGCAGTTCTTC,CASSYGLASNEQFF
.,TRBV27,TRBJ1-6,.,TGTGCCAGCAGTTTGGGGCAGAAAAATTCACCCCTCCACTTT,CASSLGQKNSPLHF
.,TRBV19,TRBJ1-1,.,TGTGCCAGTAGCGAAGTGATGAACACTGAAGCTTTCTTT,CASSEVMNTEAFF
.,TRBV5-6,TRBJ2-1,.,TGTGCCAGCAGCTTGGCGGGTGAGCAGTTCTTC,CASSLAGEQFF
.,TRBV7-9,TRBJ2-7,.,TGTGCCAGCAGCTCACAGGGCTACGAGCAGTACTTC,CASSSQGYEQYF
.,TRBV20-1,TRBJ2-7,once,TGCAGTGCTAGTGGGGGGCACTACGAGCAGTACTTC,CSASGGHYEQYF
.,TRBV14,TRBJ1-1,few,TGTGCCAGCAGCCAAGAGGGGCTGGGCACTGAAGCTTTCTTT,CASSQEGLGTEAFF
.,TRBV6-5,TRBJ1-6,.,TGTGCCAGCAGTTACGGCGGGTCCTCCTATAATTCACCCCTCCACTTT,CASSYGGSSYNSPLHF
.,TRBV6-5,TRBJ2-2,.,TGTGCCAGCAGTTACCTCCGGGCCTACGGGGCCGGGGAGCTGTTTTTT,CASSYLRAYGAGELFF
.,TRBV3-1/TRBV3-2,TRBJ2-1,.,TGTGCCACCAAACAGGGTAGTTCCTACAATGAGCAGTTCTTC,CATKQGSSYNEQFF
TRBD2,TRBV9,TRBJ2-1,.,TGTGCCAGCAGCCTCGGGACTAGTCGCGATGAGCAGTTCTTC,CASSLGTSRDEQFF
.,TRBV5-1,TRBJ1-4,once,TGCGCCAGCAGGGCCTCAGGGAGTGAAAAACTGTTTTTT,CASRASGSEKLFF
TRBD2,TRBV28,TRBJ2-6,.,TGTGCCAGCTTCGGCGCTAGCGGTCTGGGGGGGGCCAACGTCCTGACTTTC,CASFGASGLGGANVLTF
.,TRBV27,TRBJ1-1,.,TGTGCCAGCAGTAACCAGGGGACCAGCATAGCTTTCTTT,CASSNQGTSIAFF
.,TRBV7-9,TRBJ1-1,.,TGTGCCAGCAGCTTAGACCTGGGGAGGAACACTGAAGCTTTCTTT,CASSLDLGRNTEAFF
.,TRBV7-6,TRBJ2-2,.,TGTGCCAGCAGCCTGGGTGCCGGGGAGCTGTTTTTT,CASSLGAGELFF
.,TRBV6-2/TRBV6-3,TRBJ2-1,.,TGTGCCAGCAGTACCCCGGTTGAGCAGTTCTTC,CASSTPVEQFF
.,TRBV6-1,TRBJ2-7,.,TGTGCCAGCAGTGAAACGGGACGGATCTACGAGCAGTACTTC,CASSETGRIYEQYF
TRBD1,TRBV5-1,TRBJ2-6,.,TGCGCCAGCAGCTTGACAGGGGGAGGATCTGGGGCCAACGTCCTGACTTTC,CASSLTGGGSGANVLTF
.,TRBV7-2,TRBJ2-1,.,TGTGCCAGCAGCTCCGGGACCGGTTACAATGAGCAGTTCTTC,CASSSGTGYNEQFF
.,TRBV18,TRBJ2-1,.,TGTGCCAGCTCACCACTCCTGACAGCGAGCCTGTCGATCAATGAGCAGTTCTTC,CASSPLLTASLSINEQFF
.,TRBV7-2,TRBJ2-1,.,TGTGCCAGCAGCCACCGGGACAGTCTAGCGGGTGAGCAGTTCTTC,CASSHRDSLAGEQFF
.,TRBV3-1/TRBV3-2,TRBJ2-7,.,TGTGCCAGCAGCCAAGACGGCCGGAGAGGCCGCTCCTACGAGCAGTACTTC,CASSQDGRRGRSYEQYF
.,TRBV7-6,TRBJ1-6,.,TGTGCCAGCAGCTTAAGCGCTGGAGGTAATTCACCCCTCCACTTT,CASSLSAGGNSPLHF
.,TRBV5-6,TRBJ2-7,.,TGTGCCAGCACAACAGGAACCTACGAGCAGTACTTC,CASTTGTYEQYF
TRBD2,TRBV4-3,TRBJ2-1,.,TGCGCCAGCAGCCAGTCTAGCGGCTCCTACAATGAGCAGTTCTTC,CASSQSSGSYNEQFF
.,TRBV4-3,TRBJ2-7,.,TGCGCCAGCAGCCAAGCCGGCGTAGCGGAGATCTACGAGCAGTACTTC,CASSQAGVAEIYEQYF
TRBD1,TRBV30,TRBJ1-2,.,TGTGCCTGGAGTGCACCGGGACAGGAATCGTCTTATGGCTACACCTTC,CAWSAPGQESSYGYTF
.,TRBV4-2,TRBJ2-5,.,TGTGCCAGCAGCCAAGATGGGGCCAGTTTCCAGACCCAGTACTTC,CASSQDGASFQTQYF
.,TRBV11-2,TRBJ1-6,.,TGTGCCAGCAGTTTATCCCCCACAGGTGCCAGCTCCTATAATTCACCCCTCCACTTT,CASSLSPTGASSYNSPLHF
.,TRBV6-2/TRBV6-3,TRBJ2-7,.,TGTGCCAGCAGCCCAGTGCGGGGTCGGCAGTACTTC,CASSPVRGRQYF
.,TRBV11-2,TRBJ2-2,.,TGTGCCAGCAGCATCGGGTGGGGCGGGGAGCTGTTTTTT,CASSIGWGGELFF
.,TRBV3-1/TRBV3-2,TRBJ1-1,.,TGTGCCAGCAGCCCCAGCGTCCAGCGTGAAGCTTTCTTT,CASSPSVQREAFF
.,TRBV2,TRBJ2-1,.,TGTGCCAGCAGTGAAGCCCAACAGAGCTCCTACAATGAGCAGTTCTTC,CASSEAQQSSYNEQFF
.,TRBV5-6,TRBJ2-3,.,TGTGCCAGCAGCATTGTCGCGGATACGCAGTATTTT,CASSIVADTQYF